The following is a T cell receptor (beta chain) sequence with its context. This sample is part of a study of cytomegalovirus exposure and HLA in healthy donors. The PCR ran on 60 Vbeta and 13 Jbeta primers. The assay was immunoSEQ multiplex PCR, and TCRdb's table has in-frame clones only and misses some. The repertoire holds 110,000 or so clones, with over 65% as singletons. Trimming removed 6 bases at V and 8 bases at J, with 10 bases between. The CDR3 covers 11 residues. Germline V gene sequence: CDR1 LNHDA, CDR2 SQIVND (reference sequence). The receptor comes from a woman in her late teens or twenties in good health and CMV-seronegative. The V gene is TRBV19, the J gene TRBJ1-2; possibly TRBD1 for D (5 bases). Sequences were obtained from PBMCs. CDR3 sequence (DNA): TGTGCCAGTAGCGGGGGTGGGGGCTACACCTTC. Translated, it gives CASSGGGGYTF.